These 27 T cell receptor beta chains originate from one sample sequenced in a study of CD8 T cells in ankylosing spondylitis (dated by TCRdb to about 2017). The library was generated by 5' RACE. The data were produced on an Illumina HiSeq 2500. TCRdb handled the public reads itself, with Q25 trimming in fastp and clone calling in MiXCR, and kept productive beta chains. Each entry is one CDR3 protein sequence, shown with its most common DNA and genes. The sample profile shows about 240,000 distinct CDR3 sequences; roughly 8.2% of them were found once. The leading ten clones occupy more than 4.5% of the sample. Sequencing was performed on blood, either unsorted or a sorted T cell fraction (not recorded which). These receptors were collected from a female donor with ankylosing spondylitis or in good health (not recorded which).

The chain couples TRBV7-2 to TRBJ2-5; tentatively, D is TRBD2 (6 bases). The CDR3 is 16 residues long. Trimming cost V 2 bases and J 4 bases, with 17 bases left between them. Per the germline V gene, CDR1 is SGHTA and CDR2 is FQGNSA. CDR3 coding DNA: TGTGCCAGCAGCTTACCCCCCTCGGGGGTGGGAGAGACCCAGTACTTC. Its protein is CASSLPPSGVGETQYF.

This clonotype showed up many times. This chain joins TRBV3-1 and TRBJ1-3, with TRBD1 as a possible D gene (5 bases). Trimming shortened V by 4 bases and J by 0 bases, and 16 bases separated the two germline ends. The CDR3 runs 17 residues. Germline assignment: CDR1 LGHDT and CDR2 YNNKEL (reference sequence). CDR3 amino acids: CASSLRTGQSSGNTIYF. CDR3 in DNA: TGTGCCAGCAGCCTCCGGACGGGGCAGAGCTCTGGAAACACCATATATTTT. Full variable domain (rest looked up from reference TRBV3-1 and TRBJ1-3): DTAVSQTPKYLVTQMGNDKSIKCEQNLGHDTMYWYKQDSKKFLKIMFSYNNKELIINETVPNRFSPKSPDKAHLNLHINSLELGDSAVYFCASSLRTGQSSGNTIYFGEGSWLTVV.

The chain uses TRBV12-3 or TRBV12-4 and TRBJ1-5, with 7 bases identical to TRBD1. The CDR3 runs to 15 residues. V lost 5 bases and J lost 2; bases outside the gene matches: 6. CDR3 protein: CASSPQGVGNQPQHF. For the CDR3, the DNA is TGTGCCAGCAGTCCGCAGGGGGTCGGCAATCAGCCCCAGCATTTT.

This clonotype occurred many times. CDR3 nucleotides: TGCGCCAGCAGCTCCAAGCGGGAGACAGCATCAGATACGCAGTATTTT. As protein: CASSSKRETASDTQYF. The chain recombines TRBV5-1 with TRBJ2-3; 8 bases map to TRBD2. Germline loops: CDR1 SGHRS, CDR2 YFSETQ. J gave up 4 bases and V 3 bases, and 10 bases lay outside the gene matches. This CDR3 has 16 residues.

This clonotype was counted ten times or more. This chain joins TRBV7-6 and TRBJ1-6; D gene unclear. This CDR3 contains 15 residues. V lost 2 bases, J lost 4 bases, and 9 bases lay in between. Germline V CDR1 and CDR2: SGHVS, FNYEAQ. CDR3 nucleotides: TGTGCCAGCAGCTTAAAAGGCCCGTATAATTCACCCCTCCACTTT. As protein: CASSLKGPYNSPLHF. Looking up the rest from reference TRBV7-6 and TRBJ1-6 gives the full variable domain: GAGVSQSPRYKVTKRGQDVALRCDPISGHVSLYWYRQALGQGPEFLTYFNYEAQQDKSGLPNDRFSAERPEGSISTLTIQRTEQRDSAMYRCASSLKGPYNSPLHFGNGTRLTVT.

The chain recombines TRBV7-3 with TRBJ1-2, with D uncertain. Trimming left V 2 bases short and J 4 bases short, with 8 bases between. The CDR3 is made up of 13 amino acids. Germline values: CDR1 SGHTA, CDR2 FQGTGA. The CDR3 DNA reads TGTGCCAGCAGCTTAGACGGTAGCTATGGCTACACCTTC. Protein: CASSLDGSYGYTF.

This clonotype was picked up a small number of times. This clone may be a read error of a much larger clone one base away. The CDR3 DNA is TGCGCCAGCAGCGTCAGAAGTGAGCAGTTCTTC. Its protein product is CASSVRSEQFF. The chain uses TRBV5-1 and TRBJ2-1, with no clear D. This CDR3 is 11 amino acids long. The germline V gene encodes CDR1 SGHRS and CDR2 YFSETQ. Trimming shortened V by 4 bases and J by 9 bases, and 8 bases separated the two germline ends.

In its sample, this clonotype was seen many times. The V and J genes are TRBV7-9 and TRBJ2-1; 12 nucleotides align to TRBD2. The germline gives CDR1 SEHNR, CDR2 FQNEAQ (reference sequence). The CDR3 runs to 15 residues. After removal of 4 bases from V and 2 bases from J, the junction contained 0 bases not matched to a gene. CDR3 sequence: CASSSSGRAYNEQFF. The CDR3 nucleotides read TGTGCCAGCAGCTCTAGCGGGAGGGCCTACAATGAGCAGTTCTTC.

This chain links TRBV7-2 with TRBJ1-5; D not resolved. This CDR3 is 13 amino acids long. Trimming removed 6 bases at V and 7 bases at J, with 13 bases between. Germline V gene sequence: CDR1 SGHTA, CDR2 FQGNSA. CDR3 residues: CASRSPRLQPQHF. The CDR3 nucleotides are TGTGCCAGCAGGTCCCCTAGATTACAGCCCCAGCATTTT.

As to this clonotype: This may stem from a read error, because a much larger clone lies one nucleotide away. The V gene is TRBV10-3, the J gene TRBJ1-5; D possibly corresponds to TRBD2 (5 bases). The J call is in doubt because the DNA end fits TRBJ2-3 better. The CDR3 totals 15 residues. Germline lookup yields CDR1 ENHRY and CDR2 SYGVKD. CDR3 amino acids: CAISDTGNSNQPQYF. For the CDR3, the DNA is TGTGCCATCAGTGACACCGGGAATAGCAATCAGCCCCAGTATTTT.

The rearrangement joins TRBV21-1 to TRBJ2-7. TRBV21-1 is a recognized pseudogene. The CDR3 spans 17 residues. The CDR3 nucleotides read TGTGCCAGCAGCAAAGCGATACCTTCTCGGGACCTCTACGAGCAGTACTTC. Residues: CASSKAIPSRDLYEQYF.

This clonotype was counted at least ten times. The V gene is TRBV7-8, the J gene TRBJ2-3, with 12 bases matching TRBD2. The germline CDR1 and CDR2 sequences are SGHVS and FQNEAQ. The ends lost 5 bases at V and 4 bases at J; junction bases unmatched: 16. This CDR3 is 19 amino acids long. CDR3 sequence: CASSAEMGLAGSGPDTQYF. CDR3 in DNA: TGTGCCAGCAGCGCCGAAATGGGACTAGCGGGCTCAGGGCCAGATACGCAGTATTTT.

V usage is TRBV6-1 and J usage is TRBJ1-5, with D hard to call. The V end lost 6 bases, the J end lost 0 bases, and 12 bases lay between the germline ends. The CDR3 runs to 15 residues. The germline V gene has CDR1 MNHNS and CDR2 SASEGT. The CDR3, as DNA: TGTGCCAGCAGCCCCGCATTGTATAGCAATCAGCCCCAGCATTTT. Its protein is CASSPALYSNQPQHF.

This clonotype was observed many times. The J gene is TRBJ2-1, the V gene TRBV7-3, with D perhaps matching TRBD2 (6 bases). Germline CDR1 reads SGHTA; CDR2 reads FQGTGA. Trimming removed 4 bases at V and 9 bases at J, with 10 bases between. The CDR3 is made up of 12 amino acids. The DNA for the CDR3 is TGTGCCAGCAGCTCACTAGCCGGTGAGCAGTTCTTC. This translates into CASSSLAGEQFF.

This clonotype was seen ten or more times. This rearrangement joins TRBV29-1 to TRBJ2-5; 7 bases align to TRBD1. The CDR3 runs 15 residues. The germline V gene encodes CDR1 SQVTM and CDR2 ANQGSEA. Trimming removed 3 bases from V and 1 base from J; junction bases left unmatched: 8. The CDR3 sequence is CSVERPGGSQETQYF. The DNA of the CDR3 is TGCAGCGTTGAGAGGCCAGGGGGTAGCCAAGAGACCCAGTACTTC.

There are many counts of this clonotype. The chain has TRBV7-8 and TRBJ2-5; a weak D match, TRBD2 (5 bases). V dropped 0 bases and J dropped 7 bases, with 18 bases sitting between them. Germline loops: CDR1 SGHVS, CDR2 FQNEAQ. CDR3 length: 16 residues. Here the CDR3 reads CASSLAAGLLYVTQYF. The CDR3 bases are TGTGCCAGCAGCTTAGCTGCCGGACTGCTTTATGTGACCCAGTACTTC.

The sample holds many counts of this clonotype. The chain combines TRBV5-6 with TRBJ2-4; 8 positions agree with TRBD1. After removal of 0 bases from V and 7 bases from J, the junction contained 3 bases not matched to a gene. The CDR3 contains 14 residues. Germline V CDR1 and CDR2: SGHDT, YYEEEE. In nucleotides, the CDR3 is TGTGCCAGCAGCTTGGTGGACAGGGATAACATTCAGTACTTC. Its translation is CASSLVDRDNIQYF.

This clonotype was recorded at least ten times. The chain combines TRBV28 with TRBJ2-3; D might be TRBD2 (5 bases). Trimming stripped 8 bases from V and 2 bases from J, with 11 bases between. Germline CDR1 and CDR2: MDHEN and SYDVKM. This CDR3 is 13 amino acids long. CDR3 region: CASLSGVTDTQYF. In DNA form, the CDR3 reads TGTGCCAGCTTAAGCGGAGTCACAGATACGCAGTATTTT.

Details on this clonotype: One junction end does not reproduce the germline sequence, and a read error may be involved. The chain is built from TRBV11-2 and TRBJ2-3, with D possibly being TRBD1 (6 bases). Germline CDR1 is SGHAT and CDR2 is FQNNGV. The CDR3 contains 11 residues. The CDR3 DNA follows: TGTGCCAGCAGCTTAGGTGACAGGCTAAGATTT. This translates into CASSLGDRLRF.

The table lists this clonotype with many counts. This chain uses TRBV15 with TRBJ2-3, with 15 bases identical to TRBD2. The V gene end was trimmed by 3 bases and the J gene end by 3 bases; junction bases not matched to a gene: 7. This CDR3 region has 18 residues. Germline assignment: CDR1 LNHNV and CDR2 YYDKDF (reference sequence). The CDR3 DNA sequence: TGTGCCACCAGCAGCGGGACTAGCGGGAGGCCGAGAACAGATACGCAGTATTTT. It yields the protein CATSSGTSGRPRTDTQYF.

This clonotype showed up many times. The rearrangement links TRBV5-5 to TRBJ1-5, with no clear D. The germline gives CDR1 SGHKS, CDR2 YYEKEE (reference sequence). V lost 0 bases and J 3 bases, leaving 7 bases between the germline ends. The CDR3 totals 14 residues. The CDR3 region is CASSLDVDNQPQHF. The CDR3 coding sequence is TGTGCCAGCAGCTTGGACGTCGACAATCAGCCCCAGCATTTT.

This clonotype was recorded many times. This sequence joins TRBV20-1 and TRBJ2-5; D is ambiguous. The ends were cut back, 3 bases at V and 5 bases at J, with 13 bases in the middle. From germline, CDR1 is DFQATT and CDR2 SNEGSKA (reference sequence). The CDR3 has 13 amino acids. The CDR3, as DNA: TGCAGTGCTAGGGGCCCCACCCCGGAGACCCAGTACTTC. Protein sequence: CSARGPTPETQYF.

This clonotype has a count of ten or more. This sequence joins TRBV7-8 and TRBJ2-7, with 9 bases lining up with TRBD1. Germline V gene lookup returns CDR1 SGHVS and CDR2 FQNEAQ. After removal of 3 bases from V and 3 bases from J, the junction contained 6 bases not matched to a gene. The CDR3 covers 15 residues. CDR3: CASSLSGTGIYEQYF. The CDR3 nucleotides are TGTGCCAGCAGCTTGTCCGGGACAGGGATCTACGAGCAGTACTTC.

This clonotype appeared many times. The chain links TRBV7-3 to TRBJ1-3, with a weak D call TRBD1 (6 bases). Per germline, CDR1 SGHTA and CDR2 FQGTGA. The CDR3 is 15 residues long. V was trimmed by 1 base and J by 4 bases, leaving 11 bases between them. The CDR3 sequence is CASSLSPGAGNTIYF. CDR3 bases: TGTGCCAGCAGCTTAAGTCCGGGGGCCGGAAACACCATATATTTT.

Many counts were recorded for this clonotype. The chain carries TRBV20-1 and TRBJ2-3; no clear D gene. The V end lost 2 bases, the J end lost 6 bases, and 6 bases lay between the germline ends. Germline V gene data show CDR1 as DFQATT and CDR2 as SNEGSKA (reference sequence). CDR3 length equals 11 residues. CDR3 sequence (DNA): TGCAGTGCTAGACCCTCGGATACGCAGTATTTT. Protein product: CSARPSDTQYF.

Many counts were recorded for this clonotype. CDR3 loop: CSASGAYNEQFF. DNA of the CDR3: TGCAGTGCTAGTGGCGCGTACAATGAGCAGTTCTTC. This rearrangement joins TRBV20-1 to TRBJ2-1, with D hard to call. Trimming pared 3 bases from V and 4 bases from J, leaving 7 bases between. CDR3 length equals 12 residues. The germline V gene encodes CDR1 DFQATT and CDR2 SNEGSKA (reference sequence).

On this clonotype itself: A much larger clone sits a single nucleotide away, making a read error possible. This chain joins TRBV20-1 and TRBJ1-1; the D gene is possibly TRBD1 (5 bases). The CDR3 length is 13 residues. Per germline, CDR1 DFQATT and CDR2 SNEGSKA (reference sequence). Trimming stripped 2 bases from V and 10 bases from J, with 17 bases between. The CDR3 sequence: CSARTPSGPAAFF. DNA for the CDR3: TGCAGTGCTAGAACCCCATCAGGGCCTGCAGCTTTCTTT.